The 20 T cell receptor beta chains below all came from one sample that was sequenced in a study of beta chain features in type 1 diabetes. TCRB transcripts that were expressed got sequenced, as all of the isolated RNA had been reverse transcribed. Assay used: immunoSEQ multiplex PCR; TCRdb lists only in-frame clones, some missing. The data show hundreds of thousands of clones, with 13% to 15% seen just once and approximately 0.024% held by the top ten. Specimen: naive CD4+ T cells from blood. These receptors were taken from a woman in her forties in good health.

The V gene is TRBV18, the J gene TRBJ2-6, with 9 bases fitting TRBD1. V dropped 4 bases and J dropped 2; count of bases not matched to a gene: 3. Per the germline V gene, CDR1 is KGHSH and CDR2 is LQKENI. The CDR3 loop spans 16 amino acids. CDR3 sequence: CASSLRQGAGANVLTF. CDR3 nucleotides: TGTGCCAGCTCACTACGACAGGGGGCTGGGGCCAACGTCCTGACTTTC.

The chain is built from TRBV18 and TRBJ2-3; possible D gene TRBD2, 7 bases. Trimming removed 0 bases from V and 3 bases from J, with 13 bases in between. The CDR3 is 16 residues long. The germline V gene encodes CDR1 KGHSH and CDR2 LQKENI. Here the CDR3 reads CASSPPYGGHTDTQYF. In nucleotides, the CDR3 is TGTGCCAGCTCACCACCGTACGGGGGGCATACAGATACGCAGTATTTT.

This clone was detected a few times. V gene TRBV20-1 combines with J gene TRBJ2-7, with a possible D match to TRBD1 (5 bases). V was clipped by 6 bases and J by 4 bases, with 10 bases between them. The CDR3 is 11 residues long. Germline V CDR1 and CDR2: DFQATT, SNEGSKA (reference sequence). The CDR3 here is CSALGAYEQYF. The CDR3 DNA reads as TGCAGTGCCCTAGGGGCTTACGAGCAGTACTTC.

This clone has only a few counts. This chain links TRBV27 with TRBJ2-3; D unresolved. The CDR3 has 13 residues. Trimming cost V 4 bases and J 2 bases, with 7 bases left between them. Per the germline V gene, CDR1 is MNHEY and CDR2 is SMNVEV (reference sequence). CDR3 sequence reads: CASSSRFTDTQYF. The CDR3 DNA follows: TGTGCCAGCAGTTCCAGATTCACAGATACGCAGTATTTT.

The table lists this clone with a few counts. Compared with germline, one end of the junction differs, possibly owing to a read error. V is TRBV5-4 and J is TRBJ2-1, with D tentatively TRBD2 (6 bases). The CDR3 covers 15 residues. Germline assignment: CDR1 SGHNT and CDR2 YYREEE (reference sequence). The CDR3 nucleotides read TGCGCCAGCAGCCAAGAGGGACGGGGGTGGTATGAGCAGTTCTTC. Residues: CASSQEGRGWYEQFF.

DNA of the CDR3: TGTGCCAGCAGTTGGACAAGTGGAGGGTACGAGCAGTACTTC. It specifies CASSWTSGGYEQYF. This sequence joins TRBV2 and TRBJ2-7; a possible D gene is TRBD2 (6 bases). CDR1 is SNHLY, CDR2 FYNNEI, per germline. CDR3 length: 14 amino acids. V lost 5 bases to trimming and J lost 4 bases, with 15 bases between them.

This clone was found a few times. V gene TRBV12-5 combines with J gene TRBJ1-1; tentatively, D is TRBD1 (5 bases). This CDR3 contains 13 residues. V was cut by 2 bases and J by 1 base, with 5 bases left in between. The germline V gene has CDR1 LGHNT and CDR2 FRNRAP. As DNA, the CDR3 is TGTGCTAGTGGTTTGCAGGGGAACACTGAAGCTTTCTTT. This gives the protein CASGLQGNTEAFF.

This clone came up a few times. The gene calls are TRBV19 and TRBJ2-7, with D possibly matching TRBD1 (5 bases). In germline, CDR1 is LNHDA, CDR2 SQIVND (reference sequence). V lost 5 bases and J 6 bases, leaving 14 bases between the germline ends. The CDR3 runs to 13 residues. The CDR3 DNA follows: TGTGCCAGTAGTGCGCCCCCAGGGATCGAGCAGTACTTC. Amino acids: CASSAPPGIEQYF.

This clone has a handful of counts. V is TRBV5-6 and J is TRBJ2-2, with D possibly being TRBD1 (6 bases). The length of the CDR3 is 15 residues. CDR1 and CDR2 (germline): SGHDT, YYEEEE. Deletions cut 4 bases from V and 2 bases from J, with 12 bases between. The CDR3 loop reads CASSGGTPNTGELFF. The CDR3 DNA sequence: TGTGCCAGCAGCGGTGGGACACCCAACACCGGGGAGCTGTTTTTT.

The V gene is TRBV5-4, the J gene TRBJ2-5; 9 nucleotides agree with TRBD2. CDR1 and CDR2 from the germline V gene are SGHNT and YYREEE (reference sequence). The V segment lost 0 bases and the J segment 4 bases; nucleotides outside the gene matches: 4. There are 15 residues in the CDR3. CDR3 DNA: TGTGCCAGCAGCTTGGAGCTAGCGGGGAGAGAGACCCAGTACTTC. The encoded protein is CASSLELAGRETQYF.

This clone was counted only a few times. The V call is TRBV29-1, the J call TRBJ2-6; 11 positions agree with TRBD1. Germline V gene data show CDR1 as SQVTM and CDR2 as ANQGSEA. The CDR3 has 17 amino acids. The V and J ends lost 5 bases and 1 base, in that order; junction bases with no gene match: 7. The chain's CDR3 is CSVLPGQGVSGANVLTF. CDR3 nucleotides: TGCAGCGTTCTACCGGGACAGGGGGTTTCTGGGGCCAACGTCCTGACTTTC. Full variable domain (outside the CDR3, taken from reference TRBV29-1 and TRBJ2-6): SAVISQKPSRDICQRGTSLTIQCQVDSQVTMMFWYRQQPGQSLTLIATANQGSEATYESGFVIDKFPISRPNLTFSTLTVSNMSPEDSSIYLCSVLPGQGVSGANVLTFGAGSRLTVL.

This clone was counted a few times. The genes are TRBV5-1 and TRBJ1-2, with a tentative D call TRBD1 (6 bases). This CDR3 spans 17 amino acids. CDR1 and CDR2 (germline): SGHRS, YFSETQ. V was pared by 3 bases and J by 3 bases, with 21 bases between. CDR3 sequence reads: CASSYPPNLQGDYGYTF. In DNA, the CDR3 is TGCGCCAGCAGCTACCCCCCCAATTTACAGGGCGACTATGGCTACACCTTC.

This clone turned up a few times. This chain joins TRBV5-1 and TRBJ1-1; maybe TRBD1 (6 bases). CDR3 length: 16 residues. Germline CDR1 SGHRS, CDR2 YFSETQ. Trimming left V 8 bases short and J 1 base short, with 21 bases between. The CDR3 bases are TGCGCCAGTTTCGAACTGATGACAGGAAAGAACACTGAAGCTTTCTTT. This sequence encodes CASFELMTGKNTEAFF. The variable domain in full, completed from reference TRBV5-1 and TRBJ1-1, reads KAGVTQTPRYLIKTRGQQVTLSCSPISGHRSVSWYQQTPGQGLQFLFEYFSETQRNKGNFPGRFSGRQFSNSRSEMNVSTLELGDSALYLCASFELMTGKNTEAFFGQGTRLTVV.

This clone showed up many times. CDR3 nucleotides: TGTGCCAGCAGCCAAGAAGTAACATTTGGCTACACCTTC. It encodes CASSQEVTFGYTF. This chain links TRBV4-2 with TRBJ1-2; D gene uncertain. Germline CDR1 and CDR2: LGHNA and YNFKEQ. The ends were cut back, 0 bases at V and 7 bases at J, with 9 bases in the middle. This CDR3 is built from 13 residues.

The chain uses TRBV10-3 and TRBJ2-7; tentatively, D is TRBD1 (6 bases). CDR3 size: 13 residues. Trimming stripped 11 bases from V and 3 bases from J, with 17 bases between. CDR1 and CDR2 from the germline V gene are ENHRY and SYGVKD. CDR3 in DNA: TGTGCCTCACAGGGTTTTGGGGACTACGAGCAGTACTTC. Protein sequence: CASQGFGDYEQYF.

The chain recombines TRBV7-8 with TRBJ1-1; 7 nucleotides align to TRBD1. The CDR3 consists of 16 residues. The germline gives CDR1 SGHVS, CDR2 FQNEAQ. With 1 base clipped from V and 5 bases from J, the junction kept 10 bases outside the gene matches. The CDR3 nucleotides read TGTGCCAGCAGCTTAGGGGACAGTTCTGGATCAACTGAAGCTTTCTTT. Its translation is CASSLGDSSGSTEAFF.

The gene calls are TRBV7-9 and TRBJ1-1, with 7 bases that match TRBD1. The CDR3 extends over 14 amino acids. Germline V gene sequence: CDR1 SEHNR, CDR2 FQNEAQ (reference sequence). Trimming removed 5 bases from V and 1 base from J; junction bases left unmatched: 4. CDR3 nucleotides: TGTGCCAGCAGCCAGGGACAGACGAACACTGAAGCTTTCTTT. This codes for CASSQGQTNTEAFF. The whole variable domain, filled in from reference TRBV7-9 and TRBJ1-1, reads DTGVSQNPRHKITKRGQNVTFRCDPISEHNRLYWYRQTLGQGPEFLTYFQNEAQLEKSRLLSDRFSAERPKGSFSTLEIQRTEQGDSAMYLCASSQGQTNTEAFFGQGTRLTVV.

This chain joins TRBV23-1 and TRBJ1-1, with D uncertain. TRBV23-1 is marked as an open reading frame, function uncertain. V was cut by 0 bases and J by 5 bases, with 13 bases left in between. The CDR3 spans 15 residues. The CDR3 coding sequence is TGCGCCAGCAGTCAATCTCCCGCTCCTAGGACTGAAGCTTTCTTT. It translates to CASSQSPAPRTEAFF.

In regard to this clone: This same CDR3 is encoded by further DNA sequences in the sample. The rearrangement joins TRBV10-3 to TRBJ1-1; D remains ambiguous. The CDR3 has 13 residues. V was trimmed by 6 bases and J by 2 bases, leaving 10 bases between them. Germline loops: CDR1 ENHRY, CDR2 SYGVKD. The CDR3 sequence: CAISRTGNTEAFF. The CDR3 DNA reads TGTGCCATCAGCAGGACGGGAAACACTGAAGCTTTCTTT.

This clone was observed a handful of times. The V gene is TRBV19, the J gene TRBJ1-1, with 7 bases lining up with TRBD1. The CDR3 runs to 15 residues. Trimming removed 3 bases from V and 1 base from J; junction bases left unmatched: 5. Germline V gene sequence: CDR1 LNHDA, CDR2 SQIVND (reference sequence). Here the CDR3 DNA reads TGTGCCAGTAGTATGGGCGACAGGGCGAACACTGAAGCTTTCTTT. The encoded protein is CASSMGDRANTEAFF.